A selection of T cell receptor beta chains follows, all from one sample in a study of response to subunit inactivated influenza vaccine. TCRdb analysed the RT-PCR reads with MiXCR anew, one entry per CDR3 protein. Altogether hundreds of thousands of distinct CDR3 sequences are present, roughly 23% being singletons, with the ten largest covering 1.5% to 2%. This specimen was CD4+ T cells sorted from PBMCs, taken roughly 5 days after vaccination. The origin of the receptors is a man aged 45-60 years who received an inactivated influenza vaccine. CDR3s include the opening cysteine and the closing phenylalanine or tryptophan. The D gene is left open where the match is weak. Clone size, where shown, is once, few, many, or a class for clones that have expanded.

TRBV28	TRBJ2-1	-	TRBD2	TGTGCCAGCGGCCAGGGAGGGGACTACTACAATGAGCAGTTCTTC	CASGQGGDYYNEQFF
TRBV7-9	TRBJ2-7	once	-	TGTTCCAGCGCAAACGAGGGGTACGAGCAGTACTTC	CSSANEGYEQYF
TRBV20-1	TRBJ1-2	-	-	TGCAGTGCAACAGGGTACGGGTACTATGGCTACACCTTC	CSATGYGYYGYTF
TRBV20-1	TRBJ1-4	-	-	TGCAGTGCTAGTGCCGGGACGGGAGCAACTAATGAAAAACTGTTTTTT	CSASAGTGATNEKLFF
TRBV19	TRBJ2-1	-	-	TGTGCCAGTACCTCCGCGGGGTTAGTCTACAATGAGCAGTTCTTC	CASTSAGLVYNEQFF
TRBV20-1	TRBJ2-4	-	TRBD1	TGCAGTGCTAGTGACCAGGGGGCCTACTTAAACATTCAGTACTTC	CSASDQGAYLNIQYF
TRBV12-3/TRBV12-4	TRBJ1-6	few	-	TGTGCCAGCAGCCTTCTGGGAGGATCGTCCCTCCACTTT	CASSLLGGSSLHF
TRBV5-1	TRBJ2-3	few	-	TGCGCCAGCAGCTTGGGACCATTCCAGAGCACAGATACGCAGTATTTT	CASSLGPFQSTDTQYF
TRBV12-3/TRBV12-4	TRBJ1-5	few	-	TGTGCCAGCACCTTCAGCGGAGGGAGCAATCAGCCCCAGCATTTT	CASTFSGGSNQPQHF
TRBV4-1	TRBJ1-4	few	TRBD1	TGCGCCAGCAGCCAAGATCCGCTGACAGGGGGAAGGAGTCTGTTTTTT	CASSQDPLTGGRSLFF
TRBV6-5	TRBJ2-2	-	-	TGTGCCAGCAGTTACCCTCGCGCCACCGGGGAGCTGTTTTTT	CASSYPRATGELFF
TRBV6-1	TRBJ1-3	-	-	TGTGCCAGCAGAGGAACCTACTCTGGAAACACCATATATTTT	CASRGTYSGNTIYF
TRBV3-1	TRBJ2-7	few	-	TGTGCCAGCAGCCAAGCTTGGCAGGGTCACTACGAGCAGTACTTC	CASSQAWQGHYEQYF
TRBV12-3/TRBV12-4	TRBJ2-7	few	TRBD1	TGTGCCAGCAGTGCCCCCGGGACAGGGCCCTTGGAGCAGTACTTC	CASSAPGTGPLEQYF
TRBV7-2	TRBJ2-1	-	TRBD2	TGTGCCAGCAGCTTAGGCGAGGCTAGCGGGACTCTCTCTCAGTTCTTC	CASSLGEASGTLSQFF
TRBV7-2	TRBJ2-7	few	-	TGTGCCAGCAGTCAAAACATGGTCGTATCCTACGAGCAGTACTTC	CASSQNMVVSYEQYF
TRBV7-9	TRBJ2-1	many	TRBD2	TGTGCCAGCAGTACCCACGGACTAGCAGGCTACAATGAGCAGTTCTTC	CASSTHGLAGYNEQFF
TRBV20-1	TRBJ1-1	few	-	TGCAGTGCTACCGGGTACACTGAAGCTTTCTTT	CSATGYTEAFF
TRBV11-3	TRBJ2-3	-	-	TGTGCCAGCAGCCGGGGACCTCCGGCGACAGATACGCAGTATTTT	CASSRGPPATDTQYF
TRBV12-3/TRBV12-4	TRBJ2-2	-	-	TGTGCCAGCAGGGGACTGGACACCGGGGAGCTGTTTTTT	CASRGLDTGELFF
TRBV20-1	TRBJ2-7	-	-	TGCAGTGCCGCCACAAGTGGGGGGTCCTACGAGCAGTACTTC	CSAATSGGSYEQYF
TRBV5-1	TRBJ2-7	many	-	TGCGCCAGCAGCTCGACAGTCTACGAGCAGTACTTC	CASSSTVYEQYF
TRBV5-1	TRBJ2-5	few	TRBD1	TGCGCCAGCGGCATTGGGACAGGGAAAGAGACCCAGTACTTC	CASGIGTGKETQYF
TRBV6-2/TRBV6-3	TRBJ2-7	-	-	TGTGCCAGCAGTTACTCGGGTCCCTCCTACGAGCAGTACTTC	CASSYSGPSYEQYF
TRBV5-1	TRBJ2-7	-	TRBD2	TGCGCCAGCAGCATGAATAGCGGGAGCGCCTACGAGCAGTACTTC	CASSMNSGSAYEQYF
TRBV5-4	TRBJ1-1	-	-	TGTGCCAGCAGCCTGTGGGGGCAAGGAGGCAACCGGGCTTTCTTT	CASSLWGQGGNRAFF
TRBV12-3/TRBV12-4	TRBJ1-5	-	-	TGTGCCAGCAGCAGGGACGATCAGCCCCAGCATTTT	CASSRDDQPQHF
TRBV20-1	TRBJ2-7	few	TRBD2	TGCAGTGCCCCCCATTTAGCGGGAACCTACGAGCAGTACTTC	CSAPHLAGTYEQYF
TRBV10-3	TRBJ2-1	few	TRBD2	TGTGCCATCAGTGACATAGCGGGGGAGCAGTTCTTC	CAISDIAGEQFF
TRBV6-2/TRBV6-3	TRBJ2-7	-	-	TGTGCCAGCAGTTACCTTCCCGGGGACCCTTCCTACGAGCAGTACTTC	CASSYLPGDPSYEQYF
TRBV28	TRBJ2-4	-	-	TGTGCCAGCAACGGTCTAGTGAGAGGCATTCAGTACTTC	CASNGLVRGIQYF
TRBV7-2	TRBJ1-6	few	-	TGTGCCAGCAGCTTCCAGGGTGGAGCTTATAATTCACCCCTCCACTTT	CASSFQGGAYNSPLHF
TRBV7-2	TRBJ1-5	few	-	TGTGCCAGCAGCACCGGACGAGGTAATCAGCCCCAGCATTTT	CASSTGRGNQPQHF
TRBV12-5	TRBJ1-2	-	-	TGTGCTAGTGGTTTGGTTTTCGGGGACCTCAGAGGGTCGGGGATGAATGGCTACACCTTC	CASGLVFGDLRGSGMNGYTF
TRBV7-8	TRBJ2-5	-	-	TGTGCCAGCAGCTTAGGCCGGAGGGCCCAGTACTTC	CASSLGRRAQYF
TRBV12-3/TRBV12-4	TRBJ2-2	few	-	TGTGCCAGCAGTTTTTTACTCTCCGGGGAGCTGTTTTTT	CASSFLLSGELFF
TRBV5-6	TRBJ2-3	-	-	TGTGCCAGCAGCTTGAGGGGGAGCGGGACGGGTACAGATACGCAGTATTTT	CASSLRGSGTGTDTQYF
TRBV7-2	TRBJ2-5	-	TRBD1	TGTGCCAGCAGCCCCCAGGCCGGGACAGGGGAGACCCAGTACTTC	CASSPQAGTGETQYF
TRBV20-1	TRBJ2-1	-	-	TGCAGTGCTCCCACCAGCTTGGGGGGGGCCGGTAATGAGCAGTTCTTC	CSAPTSLGGAGNEQFF
TRBV5-1	TRBJ2-3	few	-	TGCGCCAGCAGCTTGGACCCTACCCATAGCACAGATACGCAGTATTTT	CASSLDPTHSTDTQYF
TRBV5-1	TRBJ1-6	few	TRBD1	TGCGCCAGCAGCCCTGGGACAGGGGGTTCACCCCTCCACTTT	CASSPGTGGSPLHF
TRBV5-6	TRBJ2-1	-	TRBD1	TGTGCCAGCAGCCCGGGACAGGGAGGTATAGTTCAGTTCTTC	CASSPGQGGIVQFF
TRBV7-2	TRBJ2-7	-	TRBD2	TGTGCCAGCAGCTCACTAGCGGCCGGCTCCTACGAGCAGTACTTC	CASSSLAAGSYEQYF
TRBV4-3	TRBJ2-1	-	-	TGCGCCAGCAGCCAAGAGATCCAGCGGGCTTACAATGAGCAGTTCTTC	CASSQEIQRAYNEQFF
TRBV12-3/TRBV12-4	TRBJ2-7	-	TRBD2	TGTGCCAGCAACGTAGCCGGGGGGACCTACGAGCAGTACTTC	CASNVAGGTYEQYF
TRBV3-1	TRBJ2-3	-	TRBD1	TGTGCCAGCAGCCAAGTAATGGGGACAGGAACAGATACGCAGTATTTT	CASSQVMGTGTDTQYF
TRBV2	TRBJ1-2	-	-	TGTGCCAGCAGTGAAAACGGGTTCTATGGCTACACCTTC	CASSENGFYGYTF
TRBV24-1	TRBJ2-1	few	-	TGTGCCACCAGTGATTCCCGTTTTAGCTACAATGAGCAGTTCTTC	CATSDSRFSYNEQFF
TRBV9	TRBJ2-3	-	TRBD2	TGTGCCAGCAGCGTAGTAGCGGGAGGGCCAGATACGCAGTATTTT	CASSVVAGGPDTQYF
TRBV5-1	TRBJ2-5	-	-	TGCGCCAGCAGCCGGCTGATGGGGGACCCCGGGGAGACCCAGTACTTC	CASSRLMGDPGETQYF
TRBV5-1	TRBJ2-7	-	-	TGCGCCAGCAGCCAAGACAGCAGGGAGCAGTACTTC	CASSQDSREQYF
TRBV20-1	TRBJ2-5	-	TRBD2	TGCAGTGCTAGTGCATTAGCGGGGAAGGGCGAGACCCAGTACTTC	CSASALAGKGETQYF